This T cell receptor (beta chain) is drawn from a study of pediatric ulcerative colitis. Study-level background: Disease was pancolitis in several and left-sided in two, histology-confirmed. Study outcomes and limitations: Total lymphocyte DNA, not sorted subsets, was the template. No controls had the two rectal clonotypes shared by ulcerative colitis patients. Acute severe colitis showed lower rectal diversity from clonal expansions.

Generated by immunoSEQ multiplex PCR, the TCRdb table keeps only in-frame clones and is missing some. In the table there are 30,000 to 45,000 clones, roughly 85% of which are singletons. Turning to this clone: The target antigen is unknown.

The sample taken for sequencing was blood. The TCR sequence derives from a girl between 10 and 17 years old with moderate ulcerative colitis.

The CDR3 DNA follows: TGTGCCAGCAGCTTACAGGGGCAGGGGGCTTTCGGGCAGTACTTC. This encodes CASSLQGQGAFGQYF. V usage is TRBV5-4 and J usage is TRBJ2-7; 8 bases match TRBD1. Germline lookup yields CDR1 SGHNT and CDR2 YYREEE (reference sequence). Trimming cost V 2 bases and J 9 bases; bases outside gene matches: 13. This CDR3 has 15 amino acids.